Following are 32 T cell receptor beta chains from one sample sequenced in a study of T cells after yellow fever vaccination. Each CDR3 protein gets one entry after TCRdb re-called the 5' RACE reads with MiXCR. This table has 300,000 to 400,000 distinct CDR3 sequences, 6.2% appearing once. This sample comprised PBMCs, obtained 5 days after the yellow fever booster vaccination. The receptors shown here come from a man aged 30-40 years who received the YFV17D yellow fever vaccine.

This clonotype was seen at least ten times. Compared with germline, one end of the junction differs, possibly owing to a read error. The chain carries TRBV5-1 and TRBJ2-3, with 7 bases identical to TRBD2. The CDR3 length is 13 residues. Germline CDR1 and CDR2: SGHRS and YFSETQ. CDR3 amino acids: CASSDGLGVFTDF. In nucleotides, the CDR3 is TGCGCCAGCAGCGACGGACTAGGTGTGTTTACGGATTTT.

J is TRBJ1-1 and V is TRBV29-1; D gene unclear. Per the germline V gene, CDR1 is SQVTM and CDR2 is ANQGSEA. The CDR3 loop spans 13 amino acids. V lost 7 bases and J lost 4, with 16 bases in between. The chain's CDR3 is CSGRRGVGTEAFF. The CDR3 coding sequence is TGCAGCGGGCGTCGGGGTGTGGGCACTGAAGCTTTCTTT.

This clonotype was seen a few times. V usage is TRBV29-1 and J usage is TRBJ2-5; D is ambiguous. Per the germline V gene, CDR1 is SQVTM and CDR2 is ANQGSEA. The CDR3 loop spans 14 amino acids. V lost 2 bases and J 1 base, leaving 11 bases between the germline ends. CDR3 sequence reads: CSVESLAAQETQYF. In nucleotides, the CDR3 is TGCAGCGTTGAATCCCTGGCAGCCCAAGAGACCCAGTACTTC.

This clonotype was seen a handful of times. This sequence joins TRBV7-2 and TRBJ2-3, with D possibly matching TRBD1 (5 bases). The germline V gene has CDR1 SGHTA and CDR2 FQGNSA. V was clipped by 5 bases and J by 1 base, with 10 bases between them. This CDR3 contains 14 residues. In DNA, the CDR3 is TGTGCCAGCAGCATGGTAGGGGGCACAGATACGCAGTATTTT. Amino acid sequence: CASSMVGGTDTQYF.

CDR3 bases: TGTGCCTGGAGTACCGGGACAGCCTACGAGCAGTACTTC. Translated, it gives CAWSTGTAYEQYF. V is TRBV30 and J is TRBJ2-7; 7 bases fit TRBD1. V dropped 2 bases and J dropped 2; count of bases not matched to a gene: 3. Germline-derived CDR1 and CDR2 are GTSNPN and SVGIG (reference sequence). The CDR3 extends over 13 amino acids.

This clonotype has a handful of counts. The CDR3 protein is CASSLPQAAYEQYF. In nucleotides, the CDR3 is TGTGCCAGCAGTTTACCACAGGCGGCCTACGAGCAGTACTTC. The chain uses TRBV28 and TRBJ2-7, with D possibly being TRBD1 (5 bases). The CDR3 totals 14 residues. V was shortened by 2 bases and J by 2 bases, with 10 bases between the two germline ends. CDR1 and CDR2 from the germline V gene are MDHEN and SYDVKM.

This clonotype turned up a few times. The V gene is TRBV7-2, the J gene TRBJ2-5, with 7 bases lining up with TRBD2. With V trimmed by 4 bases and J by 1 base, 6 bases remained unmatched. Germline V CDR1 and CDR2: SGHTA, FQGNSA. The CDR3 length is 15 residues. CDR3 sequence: CASSSRLAFQETQYF. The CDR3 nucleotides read TGTGCCAGCAGCTCCCGACTAGCTTTCCAAGAGACCCAGTACTTC.

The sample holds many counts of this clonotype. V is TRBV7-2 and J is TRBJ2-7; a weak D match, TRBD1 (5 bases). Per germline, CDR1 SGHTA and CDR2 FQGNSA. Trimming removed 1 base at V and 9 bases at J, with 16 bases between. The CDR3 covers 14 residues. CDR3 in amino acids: CASSLGGVPGPQYF. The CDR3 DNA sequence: TGTGCCAGCAGCTTAGGGGGCGTTCCAGGCCCGCAGTACTTC.

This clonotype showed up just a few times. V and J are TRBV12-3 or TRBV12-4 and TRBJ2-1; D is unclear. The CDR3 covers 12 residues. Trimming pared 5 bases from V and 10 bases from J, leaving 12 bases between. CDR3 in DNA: TGTGCCAGCAGTCAGTGGGTCGGGGAGCAGTTCTTC. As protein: CASSQWVGEQFF.

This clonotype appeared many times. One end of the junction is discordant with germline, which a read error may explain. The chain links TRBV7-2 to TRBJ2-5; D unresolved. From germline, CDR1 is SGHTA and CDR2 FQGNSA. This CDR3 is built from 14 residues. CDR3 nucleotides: TGCGCCAGCAGCTTAGGAAGAAGCCAAGAGACCCAGTACTTC. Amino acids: CASSLGRSQETQYF.

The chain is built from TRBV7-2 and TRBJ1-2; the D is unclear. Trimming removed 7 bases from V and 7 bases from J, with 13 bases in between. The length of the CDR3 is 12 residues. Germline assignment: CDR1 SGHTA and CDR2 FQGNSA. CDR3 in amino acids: CASTPGGGGYTF. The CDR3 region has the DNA TGTGCCAGCACACCAGGAGGCGGTGGCTACACCTTC.

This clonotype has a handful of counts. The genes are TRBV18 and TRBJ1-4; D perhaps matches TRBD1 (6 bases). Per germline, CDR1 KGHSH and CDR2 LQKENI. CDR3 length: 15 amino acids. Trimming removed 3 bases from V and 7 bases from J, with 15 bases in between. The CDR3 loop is CASSPQGSPPEKLFF. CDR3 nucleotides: TGTGCCAGCTCACCCCAGGGGAGTCCTCCTGAAAAACTGTTTTTT.

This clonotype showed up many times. CDR3 DNA: TGTGCCAGCACCCGTGCAGGAGGCTGGCGTGAAGCTTTCTTT. This gives the protein CASTRAGGWREAFF. The J gene is TRBJ1-1, the V gene TRBV6-1; no definite D call. CDR3 length: 14 amino acids. Germline CDR1 reads MNHNS; CDR2 reads SASEGT. V lost 7 bases and J 7 bases, leaving 19 bases between the germline ends.

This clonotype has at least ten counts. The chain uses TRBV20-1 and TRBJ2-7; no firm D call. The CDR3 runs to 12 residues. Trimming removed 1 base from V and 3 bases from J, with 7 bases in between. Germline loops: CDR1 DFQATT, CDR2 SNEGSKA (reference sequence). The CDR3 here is CSARGLNYEQYF. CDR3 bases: TGCAGTGCTAGAGGGCTAAACTACGAGCAGTACTTC.

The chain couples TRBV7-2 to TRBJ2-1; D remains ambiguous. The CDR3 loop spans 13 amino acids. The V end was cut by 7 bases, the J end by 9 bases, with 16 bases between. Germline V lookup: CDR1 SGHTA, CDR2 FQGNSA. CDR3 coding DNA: TGTGCCAGCACCGTAGGACCCTCTGCTGAGCAGTTCTTC. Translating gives CASTVGPSAEQFF.

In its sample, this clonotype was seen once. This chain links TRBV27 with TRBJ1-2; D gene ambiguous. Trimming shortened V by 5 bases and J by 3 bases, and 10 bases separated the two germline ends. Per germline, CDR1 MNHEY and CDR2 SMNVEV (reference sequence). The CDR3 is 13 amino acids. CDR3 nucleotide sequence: TGTGCCAGCAGTCCGAGGTCGTACTATGGCTACACCTTC. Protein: CASSPRSYYGYTF.

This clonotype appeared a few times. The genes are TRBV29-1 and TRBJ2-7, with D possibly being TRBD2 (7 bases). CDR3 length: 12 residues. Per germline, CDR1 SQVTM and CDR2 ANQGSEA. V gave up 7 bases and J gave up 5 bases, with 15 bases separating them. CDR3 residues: CSGWGGRDEQYF. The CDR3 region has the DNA TGCAGCGGCTGGGGGGGCAGGGACGAGCAGTACTTC.

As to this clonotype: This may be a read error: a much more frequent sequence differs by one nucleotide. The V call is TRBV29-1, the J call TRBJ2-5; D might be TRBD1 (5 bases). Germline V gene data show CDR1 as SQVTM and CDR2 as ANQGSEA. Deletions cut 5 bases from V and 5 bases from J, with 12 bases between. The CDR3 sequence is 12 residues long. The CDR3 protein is CSVKKGFETQYF. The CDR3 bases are TGCAGCGTTAAGAAGGGGTTTGAGACCCAGTACTTC.

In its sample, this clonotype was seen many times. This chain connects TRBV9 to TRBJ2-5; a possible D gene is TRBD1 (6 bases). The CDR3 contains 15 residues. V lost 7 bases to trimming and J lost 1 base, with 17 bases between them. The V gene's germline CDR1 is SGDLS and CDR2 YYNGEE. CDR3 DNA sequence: TGTGCCAGCGCTCCGGGCAGGGGATTCCAAGAGACCCAGTACTTC. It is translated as CASAPGRGFQETQYF.

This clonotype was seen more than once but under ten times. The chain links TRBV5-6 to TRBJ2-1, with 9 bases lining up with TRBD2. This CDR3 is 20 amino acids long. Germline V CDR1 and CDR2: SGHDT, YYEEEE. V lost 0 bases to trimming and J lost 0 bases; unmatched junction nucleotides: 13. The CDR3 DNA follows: TGTGCCAGCAGCTTGGAGTTGGGTAGCGGGAGTTTCGACTCCTACAATGAGCAGTTCTTC. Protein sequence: CASSLELGSGSFDSYNEQFF.

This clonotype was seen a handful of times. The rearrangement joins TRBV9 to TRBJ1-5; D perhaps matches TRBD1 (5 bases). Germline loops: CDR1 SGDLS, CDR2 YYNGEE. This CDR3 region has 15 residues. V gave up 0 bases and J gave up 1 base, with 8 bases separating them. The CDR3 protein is CASSVDSGSNQPQHF. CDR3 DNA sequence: TGTGCCAGCAGCGTAGATTCAGGGAGCAATCAGCCCCAGCATTTT.

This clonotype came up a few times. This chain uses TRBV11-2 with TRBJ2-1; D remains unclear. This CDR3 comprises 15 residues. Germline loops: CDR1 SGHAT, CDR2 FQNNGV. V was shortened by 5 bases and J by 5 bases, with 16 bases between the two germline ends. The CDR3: CASSRGPEPHNEQFF. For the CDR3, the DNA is TGTGCCAGCAGCCGCGGACCCGAACCCCACAATGAGCAGTTCTTC.

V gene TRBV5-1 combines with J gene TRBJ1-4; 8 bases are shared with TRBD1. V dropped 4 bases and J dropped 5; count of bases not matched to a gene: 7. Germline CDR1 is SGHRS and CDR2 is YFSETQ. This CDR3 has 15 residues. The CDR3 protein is CASSIAGTGNEKLFF. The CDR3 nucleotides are TGCGCCAGCAGCATCGCCGGGACAGGAAATGAAAAACTGTTTTTT.

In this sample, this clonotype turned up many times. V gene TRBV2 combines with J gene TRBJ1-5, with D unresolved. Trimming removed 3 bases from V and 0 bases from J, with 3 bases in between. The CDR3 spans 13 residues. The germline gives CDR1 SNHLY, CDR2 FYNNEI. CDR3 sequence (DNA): TGTGCCAGCAGTGAGTATAGCAATCAGCCCCAGCATTTT. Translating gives CASSEYSNQPQHF.

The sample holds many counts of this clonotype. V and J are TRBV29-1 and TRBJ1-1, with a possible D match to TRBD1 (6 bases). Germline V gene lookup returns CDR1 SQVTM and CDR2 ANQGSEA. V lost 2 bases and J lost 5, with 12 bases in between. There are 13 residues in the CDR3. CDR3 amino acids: CSVETGGTTEAFF. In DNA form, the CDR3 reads TGCAGCGTTGAAACGGGGGGGACAACTGAAGCTTTCTTT.

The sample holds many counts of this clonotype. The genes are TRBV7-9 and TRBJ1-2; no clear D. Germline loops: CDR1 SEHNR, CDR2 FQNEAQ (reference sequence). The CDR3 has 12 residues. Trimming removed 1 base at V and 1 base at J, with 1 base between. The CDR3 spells CASSLVNYGYTF. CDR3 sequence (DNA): TGTGCCAGCAGCTTAGTTAACTATGGCTACACCTTC. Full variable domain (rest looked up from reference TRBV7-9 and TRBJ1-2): DTGVSQNPRHKITKRGQNVTFRCDPISEHNRLYWYRQTLGQGPEFLTYFQNEAQLEKSRLLSDRFSAERPKGSFSTLEIQRTEQGDSAMYLCASSLVNYGYTFGSGTRLTVV.

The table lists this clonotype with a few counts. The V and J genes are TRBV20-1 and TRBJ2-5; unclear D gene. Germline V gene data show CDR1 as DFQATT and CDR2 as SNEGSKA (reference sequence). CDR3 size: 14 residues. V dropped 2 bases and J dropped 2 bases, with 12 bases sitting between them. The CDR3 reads CSARKDRMQETQYF. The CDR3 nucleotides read TGCAGTGCTAGAAAGGACCGAATGCAAGAGACCCAGTACTTC.

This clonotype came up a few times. The CDR3 sequence is CASSPQQGTGEQYF. CDR3 sequence (DNA): TGTGCCAGCAGCCCCCAACAGGGAACGGGCGAGCAGTACTTC. The chain carries TRBV7-2 and TRBJ2-7; possible D gene TRBD1, 6 bases. This CDR3 is 14 amino acids long. From germline, CDR1 is SGHTA and CDR2 FQGNSA. Trimming stripped 5 bases from V and 6 bases from J, with 17 bases between.

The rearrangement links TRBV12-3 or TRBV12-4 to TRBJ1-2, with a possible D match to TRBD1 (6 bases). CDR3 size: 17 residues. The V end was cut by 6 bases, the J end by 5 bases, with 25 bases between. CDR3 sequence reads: CASSTGMSALSLYGYTF. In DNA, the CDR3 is TGTGCCAGCAGCACAGGGATGTCGGCCCTCTCCTTATATGGCTACACCTTC.

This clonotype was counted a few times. The CDR3 loop is CASSESAGFMDTQYF. DNA for the CDR3: TGCGCCAGCAGTGAGTCAGCGGGATTCATGGATACGCAGTATTTT. The chain carries TRBV10-1 and TRBJ2-3, with 7 bases aligning to TRBD2. Germline V gene lookup returns CDR1 WNHNN and CDR2 SYGVQD (reference sequence). The CDR3 totals 15 residues. The ends lost 0 bases at V and 6 bases at J; junction bases unmatched: 6.

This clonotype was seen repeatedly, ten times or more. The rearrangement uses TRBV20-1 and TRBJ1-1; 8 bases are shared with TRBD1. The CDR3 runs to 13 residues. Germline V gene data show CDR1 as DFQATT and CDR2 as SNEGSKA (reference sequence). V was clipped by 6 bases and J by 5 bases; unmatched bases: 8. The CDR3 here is CSASGGGFTEAFF. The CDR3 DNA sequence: TGCAGTGCCTCAGGGGGCGGTTTTACTGAAGCTTTCTTT.

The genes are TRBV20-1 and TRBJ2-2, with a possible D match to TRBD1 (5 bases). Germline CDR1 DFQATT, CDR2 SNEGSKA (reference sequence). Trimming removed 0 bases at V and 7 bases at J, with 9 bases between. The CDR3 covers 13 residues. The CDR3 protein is CSARDIQGGELFF. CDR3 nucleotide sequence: TGCAGTGCTAGAGATATTCAGGGCGGGGAGCTGTTTTTT.